This T cell receptor beta chain derives from a study of blood T cell repertoires in COVID-19. Germline V gives CDR1 PRHDT, CDR2 FYEKMQ (reference sequence). V shed 5 bases, J shed 1 base, and the junction held 7 bases outside the gene matches. This CDR3 comprises 15 residues. Data came from immunoSEQ multiplex PCR; TCRdb stores just in-frame clones and leaves some out. The table records a few hundred thousand clones, 65% to 90% of them present only once. This TCR was recovered from a woman aged 40 to 55 who had recovered from COVID-19. The sample was peripheral blood. This chain links TRBV13 with TRBJ1-1, with 7 nucleotides matching TRBD1. Written as DNA, the CDR3 is TGTGCCAGCAGCCCACAGGGGCTCAGGAACACTGAAGCTTTCTTT. Translation: CASSPQGLRNTEAFF.